The T cell receptor (beta chain) under discussion was sequenced for a study of regulatory T cells in long-lasting Graves disease. Study-level points and caveats: Newly diagnosed disease favored TRBV20-1 and TRBJ2-1 over persistent disease.

Time point of the sample: newly diagnosed GD, antithyroid drugs for less than 3 months. The authors made the TCR library using RNA they extracted from PBMCs. Notes on this clonotype: What it binds is unknown.

Building the TCR beta libraries relied on iRepertoire HTBI primers, and CDR3 regions underwent Arm-PCR. TCRdb passed the multiplex PCR reads through MiXCR, listing each CDR3 protein once. The data show under 800,000 distinct CDR3 sequences, with 16% seen just once and about 17% held by the top ten. V was pared by 3 bases and J by 8 bases, with 17 bases between. Germline V gene lookup returns CDR1 ENHRY and CDR2 SYGVKD. The CDR3 is 16 residues long. In addition, the sample was reused for a study of T cells in Graves' hyperthyroidism and ophthalmopathy. That source adds: Patients were aged 18 to 65, had disease duration under 2 months, and had newly diagnosed hyperthyroidism. The HTBI set primed first-round TCR CDR3 RT-PCR.

This specimen consisted of peripheral blood mononuclear cells (PBMCs), obtained at new diagnosis, from a patient treated with antithyroid drugs. This rearrangement joins TRBV10-3 to TRBJ1-6; D is possibly TRBD1 (5 bases). This TCR derives from a woman in her twenties or thirties with Graves disease. This CDR3 is CAISDSTRVRDSPLHF. The CDR3 DNA follows: TGTGCCATCAGTGATTCCACCAGGGTTCGGGATTCACCCCTCCACTTT.